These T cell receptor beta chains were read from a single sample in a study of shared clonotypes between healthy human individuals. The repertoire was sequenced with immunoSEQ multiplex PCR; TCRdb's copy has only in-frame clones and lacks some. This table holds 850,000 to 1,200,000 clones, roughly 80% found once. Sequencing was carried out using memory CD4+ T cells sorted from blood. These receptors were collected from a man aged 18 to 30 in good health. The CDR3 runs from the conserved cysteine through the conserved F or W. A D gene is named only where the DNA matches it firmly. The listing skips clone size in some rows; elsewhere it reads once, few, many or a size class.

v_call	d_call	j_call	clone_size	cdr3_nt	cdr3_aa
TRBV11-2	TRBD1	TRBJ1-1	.	TGTGCCAGCAGCTCATTATCCGGGACAGCGAACACTGAAGCTTTCTTT	CASSSLSGTANTEAFF
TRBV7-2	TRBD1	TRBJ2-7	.	TGTGCCAGCAGCCCGACTGGACAGGGGGCCTACGAGCAGTACTTC	CASSPTGQGAYEQYF
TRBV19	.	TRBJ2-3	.	TGTGCCAGTAGCCCGACTAGAATGTCTGCAGATACGCAGTATTTT	CASSPTRMSADTQYF
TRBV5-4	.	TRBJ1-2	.	TGTGCCAGCAGCCCTCCCGGAGGGTTAGGCTATGGCTACACCTTC	CASSPPGGLGYGYTF
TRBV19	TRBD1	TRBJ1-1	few	TGTGCCACAGCCCACAGGGGAACGAACACTGAAGCTTTCTTT	CATAHRGTNTEAFF
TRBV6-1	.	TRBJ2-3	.	TGTGCCAGCAGTGAAAGGTCTAGCCCAGCAGATACGCAGTATTTT	CASSERSSPADTQYF
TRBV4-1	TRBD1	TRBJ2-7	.	TGCGCCAGCAGCCAAGCCGACCTGTTTGGGACAGGGTATCGCGAGCAGTACTTC	CASSQADLFGTGYREQYF
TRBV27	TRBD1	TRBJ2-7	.	TGTGCCAGCAGTAAGACAGGGGGCCCCTACGAGCAGTACTTC	CASSKTGGPYEQYF
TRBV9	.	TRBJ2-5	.	TGTGCCAGCAGCCTACAGACAGGCCAAGAGACCCAGTACTTC	CASSLQTGQETQYF
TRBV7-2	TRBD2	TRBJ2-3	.	TGTGCCAGCAGCTTAACTAGCGGGACATACACAGATACGCAGTATTTT	CASSLTSGTYTDTQYF
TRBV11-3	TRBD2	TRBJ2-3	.	TGTGCCAGCAGCCGAGGGACTAGCGTGAATCCAGATACGCAGTATTTT	CASSRGTSVNPDTQYF
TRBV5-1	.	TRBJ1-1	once	TGCGCCAGCAGCTTGGCGGGTAACCTGAACACTGAAGCTTTCTTT	CASSLAGNLNTEAFF
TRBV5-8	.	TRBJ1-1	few	TGTGCCAGCAGCCGCGGACTGACGAACACTGAAGCTTTCTTT	CASSRGLTNTEAFF
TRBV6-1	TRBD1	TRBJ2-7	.	TGTGCCAGCAGCCCCGACAGGGGGGCCTACGAGCAGTACTTC	CASSPDRGAYEQYF
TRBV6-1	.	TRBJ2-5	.	TGTGCCAGCAGTGAGGGTTTGCTGTCTAGCTCCGAGGCAGAGACCCAGTACTTC	CASSEGLLSSSEAETQYF
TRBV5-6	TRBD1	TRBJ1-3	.	TGTGCCAGCAGCGGACGGACAGGGGGCTCTGGAAACACCATATATTTT	CASSGRTGGSGNTIYF
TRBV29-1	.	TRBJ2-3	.	TGCAGCGTTGGAGAGGGGCATCGCACAGATACGCAGTATTTT	CSVGEGHRTDTQYF
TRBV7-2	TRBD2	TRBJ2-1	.	TGTGCCAGCAGCTTATCGGGAGGGGGGTCCTACAATGAGCAGTTCTTC	CASSLSGGGSYNEQFF
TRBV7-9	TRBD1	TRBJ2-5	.	TGTGCCAGCAGCTTAGAAGGGACAGGGCGGGGAGAGACCCAGTACTTC	CASSLEGTGRGETQYF
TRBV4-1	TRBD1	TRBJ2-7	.	TGCGCCAGCAGCCGAGACAGGGTCTCCTACGAGCAGTACTTC	CASSRDRVSYEQYF
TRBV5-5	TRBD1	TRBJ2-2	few	TGTGCCAGCAGCCTCTTACGGACAGGGAGGAACACCGGGGAGCTGTTTTTT	CASSLLRTGRNTGELFF
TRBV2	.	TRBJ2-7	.	TGTGCCAGCAGTGTTGTCTCGGCCTACGAGCAGTACTTC	CASSVVSAYEQYF
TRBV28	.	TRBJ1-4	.	TGTGCCAGCAGTACCCGGCAGGGGTACCATGAAAAACTGTTTTTT	CASSTRQGYHEKLFF
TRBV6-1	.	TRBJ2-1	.	TGTGCCAGCATAGATAGATACAATGAGCAGTTCTTC	CASIDRYNEQFF
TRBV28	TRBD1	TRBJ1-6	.	TGTGCCAGCAGTTTATGGGGACAGGGTCCTTCACCCCTCCACTTT	CASSLWGQGPSPLHF
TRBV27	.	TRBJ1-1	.	TGTGCCAGCAGGACAAACACTGAAGCTTTCTTT	CASRTNTEAFF
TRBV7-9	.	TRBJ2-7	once	TGTGCCAGCAGCTTAGCCCGCGGGGGCCCCTACGAGCAGTACTTC	CASSLARGGPYEQYF
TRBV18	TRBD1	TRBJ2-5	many	TGTGCCAGCTCCCCGACAGGGGGCGCGGAGACCCAGTACTTC	CASSPTGGAETQYF